One and the same sample provided the 25 T cell receptor beta chains below, sequenced in a study of CD8 T cells in ankylosing spondylitis. A single record per CDR3 protein comes from TCRdb applying MiXCR to the 5' RACE reads. The table has 380,000 or so distinct CDR3 sequences, about 20% seen once. Sequencing was done on a sample of blood, either unsorted or a sorted T cell fraction (not recorded which). Every receptor here comes from a male donor with ankylosing spondylitis or in good health (not recorded which).

The V gene is TRBV4-1, the J gene TRBJ2-7; possibly TRBD2 for D (6 bases). Germline CDR1 MGHRA, CDR2 YSYEKL. Trimming took off 1 base at V and 5 bases at J, with 12 bases between the two ends. This CDR3 contains 14 residues. CDR3 sequence: CASSQAEWGDEQYF. The DNA of the CDR3 is TGCGCCAGCAGCCAAGCGGAATGGGGGGACGAGCAGTACTTC.

The rearrangement links TRBV11-2 to TRBJ2-3, with TRBD2 identical over 12 bases. The CDR3 has 16 amino acids. CDR1 is SGHAT and CDR2 is FQNNGV in the germline V gene. Trimming cost V 6 bases and J 5 bases; bases outside gene matches: 9. CDR3 residues: CASRALAGGPVDTQYF. CDR3 DNA sequence: TGTGCCAGCAGGGCTCTAGCGGGGGGGCCTGTAGATACGCAGTATTTT.

CDR3 coding DNA: TGTGCCAGCAGCGACGAACAAGGACAGAAGGGAGGCGAGCAGTACTTC. Translating gives CASSDEQGQKGGEQYF. This chain uses TRBV7-8 with TRBJ2-7, with D tentatively TRBD1 or TRBD2 (6 bases each). This CDR3 contains 16 residues. CDR1 and CDR2 (germline): SGHVS, FQNEAQ. Trimming stripped 5 bases from V and 6 bases from J, with 23 bases between.

J is TRBJ2-7 and V is TRBV4-1; D not resolved. The V and J ends lost 4 bases and 6 bases respectively, with 16 bases between them. Germline CDR1 is MGHRA and CDR2 is YSYEKL. The CDR3 spans 14 residues. DNA for the CDR3: TGCGCCAGCAGCCCCAGGATGCCGGAGTCCGAGCAGTACTTC. Protein: CASSPRMPESEQYF.

The chain carries TRBV6-1 and TRBJ2-2; no clear D gene. Trimming removed 6 bases from V and 0 bases from J, with 14 bases in between. Germline loops: CDR1 MNHNS, CDR2 SASEGT. This CDR3 is built from 16 residues. CDR3 sequence: CASRSWNSANTGELFF. CDR3 DNA sequence: TGTGCCAGCAGGTCCTGGAACAGCGCGAACACCGGGGAGCTGTTTTTT.

CDR3 sequence (DNA): TGTGCCAGCAGTCAAGGGTCTGCAACTAATGAAAAACTGTTTTTT. As protein: CASSQGSATNEKLFF. This chain joins TRBV12-3 or TRBV12-4 and TRBJ1-4; D remains ambiguous. The CDR3 contains 15 residues. V shed 5 bases and J shed 0 bases, with 10 bases lying between them.

This clonotype was detected a few times. The chain joins TRBV4-1 to TRBJ2-2; D assignment may be TRBD1 or TRBD2 (5 bases each). The CDR3 is 14 amino acids. V lost 8 bases, J lost 4 bases, and 14 bases lay in between. Per the germline V gene, CDR1 is MGHRA and CDR2 is YSYEKL. The CDR3 nucleotides are TGCGCCAGCCGACCGAGGGGTGGCACCGGGGAGCTGTTTTTT. This encodes CASRPRGGTGELFF.

Worth noting for this clonotype: Its ends do not fully match the called genes, so a read error is possible. The chain combines TRBV7-9 with TRBJ2-7; 7 nucleotides agree with TRBD1. From germline, CDR1 is SEHNR and CDR2 FQNEAQ (reference sequence). The CDR3 has 14 residues. CDR3 DNA sequence: TGTTCCAGCAGCCCGAGGGGGCTAACCTACGAGCAGTACTTC. This translates into CSSSPRGLTYEQYF.

CDR3 region: CSAAGAFSGELFF. The CDR3 DNA reads TGCAGCGCGGCAGGGGCTTTCTCCGGGGAGCTGTTTTTT. This chain uses TRBV29-1 with TRBJ2-2; tentatively, D is TRBD1 (6 bases). Germline assignment: CDR1 SQVTM and CDR2 ANQGSEA. The CDR3 is 13 amino acids. The V and J ends lost 7 bases and 6 bases respectively, with 15 bases between them.

This clonotype was seen only a few times. The junction departs from the called germline gene at one end, perhaps through a read error. The chain links TRBV7-9 to TRBJ2-7; a weak D match, TRBD2 (6 bases). CDR3 size: 13 residues. Germline-derived CDR1 and CDR2 are SEHNR and FQNEAQ (reference sequence). DNA for the CDR3: TGTGCCAGCAGCTTGGGAGACGCCTTCGGGAGAAGCTTC. This sequence encodes CASSLGDAFGRSF.

The chain links TRBV3-1 to TRBJ2-7; tentative D call: TRBD2 (6 bases). CDR1 LGHDT and CDR2 YNNKEL come from the germline V gene (reference sequence). This CDR3 comprises 14 residues. V was trimmed by 1 base and J by 3 bases, leaving 10 bases between them. The chain's CDR3 is CASSQGRENYEQYF. In DNA, the CDR3 is TGTGCCAGCAGCCAAGGTCGGGAGAACTACGAGCAGTACTTC.

CDR3 region: CASSLRDREGETQYF. The CDR3 DNA reads as TGTGCCAGCAGCTTAAGGGACAGGGAGGGGGAGACCCAGTACTTC. The V and J genes are TRBV5-5 and TRBJ2-5, with 9 bases matching TRBD1. V trimming: 2 bases; J trimming: 5 bases; junction bases outside the gene matches: 7. The CDR3 has 15 amino acids. The germline gives CDR1 SGHKS, CDR2 YYEKEE (reference sequence). The variable domain in full, with the rest retrieved from reference TRBV5-5 and TRBJ2-5, is DAGVTQSPTHLIKTRGQQVTLRCSPISGHKSVSWYQQVLGQGPQFIFQYYEKEERGRGNFPDRFSARQFPNYSSELNVNALLLGDSALYLCASSLRDREGETQYFGPGTRLLVL.

This clonotype was counted between two and nine times. The chain uses TRBV24-1 and TRBJ2-6; 8 nucleotides align to TRBD1. The CDR3 runs 20 residues. The junction had 14 bases not matched to a gene; V was cut back by 3 bases and J by 2 bases. Germline CDR1 and CDR2: KGHDR and SFDVKD. Here the CDR3 DNA reads TGTGCCACCAGTGATAGACCCAGGGGGCGCTTTTTGGCTGGGGCCAACGTCCTGACTTTC. Protein: CATSDRPRGRFLAGANVLTF.

The chain joins TRBV13 to TRBJ2-7, with a tentative D call TRBD1 (6 bases). The CDR3 spans 13 residues. V shed 4 bases and J shed 5 bases, with 12 bases lying between them. The germline V gene has CDR1 PRHDT and CDR2 FYEKMQ (reference sequence). The CDR3, as DNA: TGTGCCAGCAGCTCTACAGGGAAACACGAGCAGTACTTC. This translates into CASSSTGKHEQYF.

This clonotype was counted only a few times. V is TRBV6-1 and J is TRBJ2-3, with 11 bases matching TRBD2. Germline V lookup: CDR1 MNHNS, CDR2 SASEGT. The V and J ends lost 4 bases and 7 bases, in that order; junction bases with no gene match: 16. The CDR3 is made up of 18 amino acids. As DNA, the CDR3 is TGTGCCAGCAGTGGGAGGGGACTTAGCGGGGGGGCGATTCATACGCAGTATTTT. Amino acids: CASSGRGLSGGAIHTQYF.

The rearrangement links TRBV3-1 to TRBJ2-7; no firm D call. The V end was cut by 3 bases, the J end by 3 bases, with 15 bases between. The CDR3 totals 15 residues. CDR1 and CDR2 from the germline V gene are LGHDT and YNNKEL (reference sequence). CDR3 protein: CASSQTMDPNYEQYF. In DNA, the CDR3 is TGTGCCAGCAGCCAGACGATGGACCCGAACTACGAGCAGTACTTC.

This clonotype was counted between two and nine times. The rearrangement links TRBV29-1 to TRBJ1-1; D is ambiguous. Germline CDR1 SQVTM, CDR2 ANQGSEA. V gave up 6 bases and J gave up 4 bases, with 18 bases separating them. This CDR3 spans 14 amino acids. CDR3 sequence: CSVYKDLAGTEAFF. As DNA, the CDR3 is TGCAGCGTCTATAAGGACCTAGCGGGCACTGAAGCTTTCTTT.

This chain joins TRBV29-1 and TRBJ2-3; 9 bases map to TRBD2. J gave up 6 bases and V 4 bases, and 5 bases lay outside the gene matches. The length of the CDR3 is 13 residues. The germline CDR1 and CDR2 sequences are SQVTM and ANQGSEA. Written as DNA, the CDR3 is TGCAGCGTTGGAGTAAGCGGGGGGGATACGCAGTATTTT. The encoded protein is CSVGVSGGDTQYF.

This clonotype was seen many times. The chain employs TRBV29-1 and TRBJ2-7; D not certain. The V gene's germline CDR1 is SQVTM and CDR2 ANQGSEA. This CDR3 has 14 amino acids. V dropped 2 bases and J dropped 7 bases, with 18 bases sitting between them. The CDR3 loop reads CSVETLGPDGEQYF. The DNA of the CDR3 is TGCAGCGTTGAAACCCTCGGCCCCGATGGGGAGCAGTACTTC.

The chain couples TRBV29-1 to TRBJ2-3; D possibly corresponds to TRBD2 (5 bases). Germline loops: CDR1 SQVTM, CDR2 ANQGSEA. Trimming took off 3 bases at V and 0 bases at J, with 13 bases between the two ends. This CDR3 has 15 amino acids. The CDR3 reads CSVDDPGLSTDTQYF. The CDR3, as DNA: TGCAGCGTTGACGACCCGGGGTTAAGCACAGATACGCAGTATTTT.

The CDR3 protein is CARETQGPGANVLTF. The CDR3 nucleotides read TGTGCCAGGGAAACTCAGGGACCCGGGGCCAACGTCCTGACTTTC. V is TRBV13 and J is TRBJ2-6; TRBD1 or TRBD2 may be the D gene (5 bases each). Per germline, CDR1 PRHDT and CDR2 FYEKMQ (reference sequence). Trimming cost V 9 bases and J 4 bases, with 16 bases left between them. The CDR3 runs to 15 residues. Based on the CDR3 plus reference TRBV13 and TRBJ2-6, the full variable domain is AAGVIQSPRHLIKEKRETATLKCYPIPRHDTVYWYQQGPGQDPQFLISFYEKMQSDKGSIPDRFSAQQFSDYHSELNMSSLELGDSALYFCARETQGPGANVLTFGAGSRLTVL.

This rearrangement joins TRBV12-3 or TRBV12-4 to TRBJ2-1; 9 nucleotides align to TRBD1. V was clipped by 1 base and J by 7 bases; unmatched bases: 5. The CDR3 totals 15 residues. The CDR3 coding sequence is TGTGCCAGCAGTTTAGATGGGACAGGGAGGAATGAGCAGTTCTTC. Translated, it gives CASSLDGTGRNEQFF.

This clonotype was seen only a few times. V usage is TRBV12-3 or TRBV12-4 and J usage is TRBJ2-7; no firm D call. The CDR3 totals 12 residues. With 5 bases removed from V and 5 bases from J, the gap between germline ends came to 10 bases. The CDR3 reads CASSGPGDEQYF. The CDR3 DNA sequence: TGTGCCAGCAGTGGACCTGGCGACGAGCAGTACTTC.

The chain recombines TRBV2 with TRBJ2-1; 9 bases are shared with TRBD2. CDR1 and CDR2 (germline): SNHLY, FYNNEI. The CDR3 runs 15 residues. V lost 3 bases and J lost 10; bases outside the gene matches: 10. The CDR3 here is CASSEAGGPHKEQFF. The CDR3 bases are TGTGCCAGCAGTGAGGCGGGGGGGCCGCATAAAGAGCAGTTCTTC.

The genes are TRBV29-1 and TRBJ2-5, with TRBD1 identical over 7 bases. Germline values: CDR1 SQVTM, CDR2 ANQGSEA. V lost 8 bases to trimming and J lost 2 bases; unmatched junction nucleotides: 5. There are 12 residues in the CDR3. The CDR3 region has the DNA TGCAGCTCACAGGGGCTACAAGAGACCCAGTACTTC. Protein: CSSQGLQETQYF.